This TCR beta chain emerged from a study of T cell repertoires in cytomegalovirus infection. Across the whole study: Use of recently identified HLA-C-restricted and well-studied HLA-B-restricted CMV epitopes was part of the study. Both a matching HLA type and CMV infection were indicated by public TCR beta signatures. Study-wide findings and caveats: Across the ex vivo response, the dominant clonotypes were HLA-C-restricted CMV-specific TCR beta clonotypes.

This CDR3 region has 17 residues. Germline CDR1 is SGHVS and CDR2 is FQNEAQ. After removal of 3 bases from V and 4 bases from J, the junction contained 9 bases not matched to a gene. TCRdb ran MiXCR on the reads and lists one entry per CDR3 protein. The repertoire holds 650,000 to 850,000 distinct CDR3 sequences, with 25% to 35% as singletons. As for this clonotype: What it binds is unknown.

The starting material was cultured CD8+ T cells from PBMCs, obtained from culture after CMV antigen stimulation. The receptor comes from a human donor in good health (CMV status not recorded). Some clones in this sample may be carry-over from other donors' samples. The chain is built from TRBV7-8 and TRBJ2-3; the match to TRBD2 covers 11 bases. CDR3 in amino acids: CASSFMGSGGAADTQYF. DNA of the CDR3: TGTGCCAGCAGCTTCATGGGTAGCGGGGGGGCCGCAGATACGCAGTATTTT.